Given below is one TCR beta chain in context. Its antigen target is currently unknown. No base quality information exists; no much larger clone differs at one position. Library prep was done by 5' RACE. Sequencing took place on an Illumina HiSeq 2000. A universal primer binding site was added through template switching, and the final cDNA carried a unique molecular identifier so that TCR cDNA molecules could be counted accurately. Specific primers in the conserved constant-segment region were used to synthesize first-strand cDNA for the TCR alpha and beta chains. To control for contamination, every cDNA library carried two barcodes: a SMART-Mk sample barcode plus Illumina barcodes. TruSeq adapter sequences along with Illumina sample barcodes were introduced in two successive PCR steps. Sequencing of the TCR alpha and beta cDNA libraries was done on the Illumina HiSeq platform using custom primers. Processing in the source paper ran as follows. MiGEC processed the raw reads to extract unique molecular identifiers, while MiXCR was used to determine the CDR3 positions. Recombination models were inferred per individual with the repgenHMM and IGoR tools using an EM algorithm. Shared clonotype analysis was performed with the tcR package in R, normalizing sharing by the product of cloneset sizes. Out-of-frame nonproductive sequences were analyzed to study raw recombination free of thymic and clonal selection effects. The public reads were reprocessed in TCRdb via fastp at Q25 and MiXCR, keeping in-frame beta chains. Entries that share a CDR3 protein sequence are merged under the most common genes and DNA. The V and J calls reflect TCRdb's pipeline rather than the authors' work. This sample has some 440,000 distinct CDR3 sequences in its table, and 20% to 25% of those were observed once. The top ten constitute approximately 2.9% of the sample.

The record originates from a study of identical twins (dated by TCRdb to 2016 to 2018). For the study in its entirety: To test whether fetal clonotypes persist, the study used deep sequencing on TCR alpha and beta repertoires from monozygotic twins, unrelated adults of various ages, and cord blood. To rule out contamination, the twin experiments were replicated at different times with different library preparation protocols. Beyond this particular receptor, the publication reports: Compared with coincidental sharing between unrelated individuals, out-of-frame TCR alpha sequences shared between twins showed an excess of sequences with low generation probability. Because the same donors could not be followed over many years, the conclusions depended on cross-sectional statistical analysis. Zero-insertion analyses could be partly confounded by invariant T cells such as MAIT and iNKT, although diverse VJ usage argued against such confounding for most clonotypes. In beta out-of-frame sequences, excess twin sharing was weaker, because having fewer shared sequences lowered the signal-to-noise ratio. Abundant cord blood beta clonotypes had fewer insertions, young adult naive repertoires showed a similar but weaker trend, and memory repertoires showed no such trend. Out-of-frame TCR alpha sharing in monozygotic twins was systematically underestimated by recombination models, whereas sharing between unrelated individuals was in agreement with the recombination models.

Every donor was a healthy Caucasian. The twin cohort consisted of three pairs of female monozygotic twins, all aged about 18 to 30 years. Positive isolation kits from Invitrogen were used to isolate CD4+ and CD8+ T cell populations. The data were also submitted as part of a second study, on T cells expressing NK-cell markers. In that second paper, the authors write: In sorted CD3+CD56+NKG2C+, CD3+CD56+NKG2C- and CD3+CD56-NKG2C+ T-cell subsets from 7 to 9 donors, TCR beta-chain repertoires were profiled. Of the eight sequenced donors, seven were found to be HCMV-seropositive and one was found to be HCMV-seronegative. In several experiments an anti-gammadeltaTCR antibody was added to restrict sorting to alphabetaTCR-expressing T cells. In several donors, the dominant CD3+CD56+NKG2C+ clonotypes were found to rank among the top 10 CD8+ clonotypes and to make up about 1.0-7.5% of CD8+ T cells. Those dominant clonotypes were again the most abundant among CD3+CD56-NKG2C+ cells in a few donors, at roughly 25-60.1%. Whether the expanded NKG2C-expressing T cell clones were specific for HCMV antigens was left unclear. The eight sequenced donors were randomly selected healthy volunteers, three men and five women. To determine HCMV serostatus, a commercial ELISA kit was used to detect HCMV-specific IgG in serum. Reads were demultiplexed and grouped by UMI with MIGEC, and clonotypes were assembled and quantified with MiTCR. To exclude erroneous sequences, any TCR cDNA sequence not supported by at least two reads was discarded. The tcR package was used for downstream repertoire analysis, with clonotypes matched between fractions based on CDR3 nucleotide sequence plus V segment. VDJmatch was used to annotate antigen specificity against VDJdb, with one amino acid substitution in CDR3 allowed.

The clonotype was recovered from a woman aged 18-35 years in good health. The sample was CD4+ T cells sorted from blood.

For the CDR3, the sequence is CASSLLQMGKLFF. In nucleotide form, the sequence is TGTGCCAGCAGTTTGTTACAAATGGGAAAACTGTTTTTT. The chain couples TRBV12-3 or TRBV12-4 to TRBJ1-4; no D gene call is confident. V is pared back by 3 bases and J by 10 bases, with 12 bases lying between the germline termini. Its CDR3 holds 13 amino acids, cysteine through phenylalanine. The entry retains the CDR3 DNA only, 39 bases that are in frame from base 1.